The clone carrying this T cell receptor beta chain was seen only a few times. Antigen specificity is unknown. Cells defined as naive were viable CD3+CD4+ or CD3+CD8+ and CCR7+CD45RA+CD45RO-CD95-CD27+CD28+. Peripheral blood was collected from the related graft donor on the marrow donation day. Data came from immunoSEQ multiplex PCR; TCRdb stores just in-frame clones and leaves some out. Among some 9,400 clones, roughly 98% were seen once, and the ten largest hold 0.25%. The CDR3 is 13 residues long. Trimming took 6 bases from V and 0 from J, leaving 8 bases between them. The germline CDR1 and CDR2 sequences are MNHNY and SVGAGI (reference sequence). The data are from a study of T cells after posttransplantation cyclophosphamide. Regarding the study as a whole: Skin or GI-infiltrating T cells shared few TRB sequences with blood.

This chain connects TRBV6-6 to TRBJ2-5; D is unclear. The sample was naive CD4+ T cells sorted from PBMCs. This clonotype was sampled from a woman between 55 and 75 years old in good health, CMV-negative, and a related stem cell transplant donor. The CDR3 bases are TGTGCCAGCAGCAACTTAAACCAAGAGACCCAGTACTTC. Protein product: CASSNLNQETQYF.